Listed below are T cell receptor beta chains from one sample, sequenced in a study of OX40 agonist ivuxolimab in advanced cancers. Some clones are missing from TCRdb's copy, which holds only in-frame ones; the method was immunoSEQ multiplex PCR. The table lists roughly 100,000 clones, approximately 85% of them singletons, with roughly 3.8% in the top ten. Material: CD4+ or CD8+ T cells sorted from blood, obtained in a trial of the OX40 agonist ivuxolimab. The receptors were gathered from an adult with an advanced solid tumor such as melanoma, head and neck, liver or kidney cancer. Both conserved end residues are part of each CDR3. The D gene is left open where the match is weak. The size of a clone is reported for some rows only, either as once, few or many, or as a class for expanded clones.

DNA	CDR3	D	size	J	V
TGTGCCAGCAGTTTCGGGACAGGGGGCGGCAATGAGCAGTTCTTC	CASSFGTGGGNEQFF	TRBD1	NA	TRBJ2-1	TRBV27
TGTGCCAGCAGCCCAAGACAGTCTCTCGAGCAGTACTTC	CASSPRQSLEQYF	NA	NA	TRBJ2-7	TRBV11-1
TGTGCCAGCAGCTTACGGGGGGCCAACACTGAAGCTTTCTTT	CASSLRGANTEAFF	NA	NA	TRBJ1-1	TRBV7-6
TGCGCCAGCTTTCCAGGACAGCGAAACACCGGGGAGCTGTTTTTT	CASFPGQRNTGELFF	NA	NA	TRBJ2-2	TRBV10-2
TGTGCCAGCAGGGGAGGGGGCACTGAAGCTTTCTTT	CASRGGGTEAFF	NA	NA	TRBJ1-1	TRBV28
TGTGCCAGCAGTCCCCCGATCGCAGGGGATAGCAATCAGCCCCAGCATTTT	CASSPPIAGDSNQPQHF	NA	NA	TRBJ1-5	TRBV28
TGTGCCGGATGGCTCCCGGGAAAACTGTTTTTT	CAGWLPGKLFF	NA	NA	TRBJ1-4	TRBV30
TGCGCCAGCAGCTCACCTTACCAGGGGCGGAAGACCCAGTACTTC	CASSSPYQGRKTQYF	NA	NA	TRBJ2-5	TRBV5-1
TGTGCCAGCAGGTCCCCTAGCGGCTACGAGCAGTACTTC	CASRSPSGYEQYF	TRBD2	NA	TRBJ2-7	TRBV2
TGTGCCAGCAGTCCGGGAACTGGCTACACCTTC	CASSPGTGYTF	NA	few	TRBJ1-2	TRBV6-5
TGTGCCAGCAGTTTAAGAGTAGGACAGGGGGTGAACGAGCAGTACTTC	CASSLRVGQGVNEQYF	TRBD1	NA	TRBJ2-7	TRBV27
TGTGCCAGCAAACCAAATTCGGGGGACAATCAGCCCCAGCATTTT	CASKPNSGDNQPQHF	NA	NA	TRBJ1-5	TRBV25-1
TGTGCCAGCAACTTAGGGGGGAATAATTCACCCCTCCACTTT	CASNLGGNNSPLHF	NA	NA	TRBJ1-6	TRBV5-8
TGTGCCAGCAGCGAACCCGGGACAGGGCGTGCCTACGAGCAGTACTTC	CASSEPGTGRAYEQYF	TRBD1	NA	TRBJ2-7	TRBV6-1
TGCGCCAGCAGTCAAGCGTACGAGCAGTACTTC	CASSQAYEQYF	NA	NA	TRBJ2-7	TRBV23-1
TGTGCCAGCAGCTTGGGTAATTTGGGACAGGGGTTAGAAGCTTTCTTT	CASSLGNLGQGLEAFF	TRBD1	NA	TRBJ1-1	TRBV5-4
TGTGCCAGCAGCGAAGGGGGGGGCTCCTACGAGCAGTACTTC	CASSEGGGSYEQYF	NA	NA	TRBJ2-7	TRBV7-2
TGTGCCAGCAGGGTCGAGGGGAACACCGGGGAGCTGTTTTTT	CASRVEGNTGELFF	NA	NA	TRBJ2-2	TRBV28
TGTGCCAGCAGCTCGGCTAGCGGAAGGACCGGGGAGCTGTTTTTT	CASSSASGRTGELFF	TRBD2	NA	TRBJ2-2	TRBV11-2
TGTGCCAGCAGCCCCGGGACAGGGGCGATTGAGCAGTTCTTC	CASSPGTGAIEQFF	TRBD1	NA	TRBJ2-1	TRBV7-9
TGTGCCAGCAGCCAATCGGGGTTCACCGGGGAGCTGTTTTTT	CASSQSGFTGELFF	NA	NA	TRBJ2-2	TRBV16
TGTGCCAGCAGCCAAGTGGGGGAGGGTGAGCAGTTCTTC	CASSQVGEGEQFF	TRBD2	NA	TRBJ2-1	TRBV4-2
TGTGCCAGCAGCCAGTGGGGACAGGGTGCCTACGAGCAGTACTTC	CASSQWGQGAYEQYF	TRBD1	few	TRBJ2-7	TRBV7-9
TGTGCCAGCAGCCACCTGACAGGGCAGGGGGCTGAAGCTTTCTTT	CASSHLTGQGAEAFF	TRBD1	NA	TRBJ1-1	TRBV5-4
TGTGCCAGCAGCGAGGGATATGGCACAGATACGCAGTATTTT	CASSEGYGTDTQYF	NA	NA	TRBJ2-3	TRBV9
TGTGCCAGCAGCGAACAGGGCCCGTTCTACGAGCAGTACTTC	CASSEQGPFYEQYF	NA	NA	TRBJ2-7	TRBV6-1
TGTGCCAGCATTATAGCGGGGGCCAACAATGAGCAGTTCTTC	CASIIAGANNEQFF	TRBD2	NA	TRBJ2-1	TRBV6-1
TGTGCCAGCAGCTTAACCCCTGGTTGGGGAGGATCAACCGGGGAGCTGTTTTTT	CASSLTPGWGGSTGELFF	NA	NA	TRBJ2-2	TRBV7-3
TGCGCCAGCAGCTTGGAGATGGGGGGGCCGGTAGAAGCTTTCTTT	CASSLEMGGPVEAFF	NA	many	TRBJ1-1	TRBV5-1
TGTGCCAGTAGTATAGGGGACGGAGGTGAAGCTTTCTTT	CASSIGDGGEAFF	NA	NA	TRBJ1-1	TRBV19
TGCGCCAGCAGCCAAGGGAGATTTGGAGCGGGAGGCGAGCAGTACTTC	CASSQGRFGAGGEQYF	TRBD2	NA	TRBJ2-7	TRBV4-1
TGTGCCAGCTCTCCCCCTCTTCTCAATCAGCCCCAGCATTTT	CASSPPLLNQPQHF	NA	NA	TRBJ1-5	TRBV28
TGTGCCAGCAGAGCCCTCCGTGGCTACACCTTC	CASRALRGYTF	NA	NA	TRBJ1-2	TRBV9
TGTGCCAGCAGCTTAAATGGCCTAGCCATCAATGAGCAGTTCTTC	CASSLNGLAINEQFF	NA	NA	TRBJ2-1	TRBV7-3
TGTGCCAGCAGTTTTGCAGGGGCTGGGGAGCTGTTTTTT	CASSFAGAGELFF	NA	NA	TRBJ2-2	TRBV27
TGTGCCAGCAGCCCTCAGACTAGTCTGTTGCAGTTCTTC	CASSPQTSLLQFF	NA	NA	TRBJ2-1	TRBV7-2
TGTGCCAGCAGCTCCCTTAGTTTTGGAGCTTTCTTT	CASSSLSFGAFF	NA	NA	TRBJ1-1	TRBV7-9
TGTGCCAGCAGCCTCCGGGACACCCAAGAGACCCAGTACTTC	CASSLRDTQETQYF	NA	NA	TRBJ2-5	TRBV6-5
TGTGCCAGCAGTTTACCCCCCCAGACAGGGGAAAATGAAAAACTGTTTTTT	CASSLPPQTGENEKLFF	TRBD1	NA	TRBJ1-4	TRBV28
TGTGCCAGCAGTACGGGACAGGGGTACCAGCCCCAGCATTTT	CASSTGQGYQPQHF	TRBD1	NA	TRBJ1-5	TRBV6-5
TGTGCCAGCAGTGAACCCACAGATACGCAGTATTTT	CASSEPTDTQYF	NA	NA	TRBJ2-3	TRBV28
TGTGCCTCGAATGGGCAGGGGGCCTACGAGCAGTACTTC	CASNGQGAYEQYF	TRBD1	few	TRBJ2-7	TRBV30
TGTGCCAGCAGCTTAGATTACGGGGATCACTACGAGCAGTACTTC	CASSLDYGDHYEQYF	NA	NA	TRBJ2-7	TRBV7-8
TGTGCCAGCAGCGGGGACTCTGGGGCCAACGTCCTGACTTTC	CASSGDSGANVLTF	NA	NA	TRBJ2-6	TRBV11-2
TGTGCCAGCTCATCCCGGGACAGGGGGCAATATCGGAGCTACGAGCAGTACTTC	CASSSRDRGQYRSYEQYF	TRBD1	NA	TRBJ2-7	TRBV18
TGTGCCAGCAGCTTAAGCGGATTCACTGAAGCTTTCTTT	CASSLSGFTEAFF	NA	NA	TRBJ1-1	TRBV7-6
TGTGCCAGCAGTGTCTGGGTCGAGCAGTACTTC	CASSVWVEQYF	NA	NA	TRBJ2-7	TRBV28
TGTGCCAGCAGCTTAGAGTGGACAGGGTATAATGAGCAGTTCTTC	CASSLEWTGYNEQFF	TRBD1	NA	TRBJ2-1	TRBV11-2
TGTGCCAGTAGTATCCAGGACAGCTCCTACGAGCAGTACTTC	CASSIQDSSYEQYF	NA	NA	TRBJ2-7	TRBV19
TGCGCCAGCAGTCAGCTGCCGGACGGGACCTACGAGCAGTACTTC	CASSQLPDGTYEQYF	NA	NA	TRBJ2-7	TRBV23-1
TGTGCCAGCAGTGGGGGACAGGGGACCTACGAGCAGTACTTC	CASSGGQGTYEQYF	TRBD1	once	TRBJ2-7	TRBV25-1
TGTGCCAGCAGCCCCAGGTCCCACTTTGATTACAATGAGCAGTTCTTC	CASSPRSHFDYNEQFF	NA	NA	TRBJ2-1	TRBV7-9
TGTGCCAGCAGCCCTTCCCTCATGGCGGGAGGTGGGGAGCTGTTTTTT	CASSPSLMAGGGELFF	TRBD2	NA	TRBJ2-2	TRBV28
TGTGCCACCCATAAGTGTAGCCGTAGGACAGTCAATCAGCCCCAGCATTTT	CATHKCSRRTVNQPQHF	NA	NA	TRBJ1-5	TRBV5-6